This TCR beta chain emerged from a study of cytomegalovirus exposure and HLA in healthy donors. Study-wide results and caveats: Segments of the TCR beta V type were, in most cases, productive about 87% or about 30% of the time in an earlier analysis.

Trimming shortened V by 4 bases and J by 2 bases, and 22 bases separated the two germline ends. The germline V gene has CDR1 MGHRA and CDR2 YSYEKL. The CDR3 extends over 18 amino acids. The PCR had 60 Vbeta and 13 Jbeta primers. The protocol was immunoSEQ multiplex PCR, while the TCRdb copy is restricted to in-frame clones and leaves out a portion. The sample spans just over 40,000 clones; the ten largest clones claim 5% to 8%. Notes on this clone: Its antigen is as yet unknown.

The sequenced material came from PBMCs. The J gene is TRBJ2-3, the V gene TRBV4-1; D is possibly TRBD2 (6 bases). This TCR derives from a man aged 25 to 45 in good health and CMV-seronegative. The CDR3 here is CASSREARGRAPTDTQYF. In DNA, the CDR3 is TGCGCCAGCAGCCGGGAGGCGCGGGGCCGGGCCCCCACAGATACGCAGTATTTT.